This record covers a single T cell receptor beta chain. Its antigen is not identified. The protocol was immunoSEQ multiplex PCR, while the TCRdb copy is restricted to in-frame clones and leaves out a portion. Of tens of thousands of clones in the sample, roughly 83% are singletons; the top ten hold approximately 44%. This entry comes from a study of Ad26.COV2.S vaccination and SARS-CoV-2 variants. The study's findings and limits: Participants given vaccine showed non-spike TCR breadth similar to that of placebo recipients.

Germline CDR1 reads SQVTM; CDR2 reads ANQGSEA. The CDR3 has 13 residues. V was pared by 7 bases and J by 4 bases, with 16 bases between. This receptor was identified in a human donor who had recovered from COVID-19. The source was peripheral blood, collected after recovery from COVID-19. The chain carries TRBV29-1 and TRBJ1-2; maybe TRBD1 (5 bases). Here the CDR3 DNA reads TGCAGCGGGGGGACGGTAGGGAGCTATGGCTACACCTTC. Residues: CSGGTVGSYGYTF.